What follows is one T cell receptor beta chain and its context. What it binds is unknown. These data originate in a study of T cells after posttransplantation cyclophosphamide. This CDR3 has 14 amino acids. Per the germline V gene, CDR1 is SEHNR and CDR2 is FQNEAQ (reference sequence). The ends were cut back, 7 bases at V and 2 bases at J, with 14 bases in the middle. General study points: Later blood repertoires were often dominated by clones from the donor CD8+ memory compartment. TRB clonality was highly associated with recipient CMV seropositivity and reactivation. Blood and skin or GI T cell repertoires showed limited TRB overlap.

Sampled 1 year posttransplant, controls received myeloablative marrow transplants, methotrexate and a calcineurin inhibitor. This table comes from immunoSEQ multiplex PCR, and its TCRdb copy is limited to in-frame clones, with some not included. This sample has around 16,000 clones, with roughly 84% found just once. V is TRBV7-9 and J is TRBJ1-1; D is unresolved. The clonotype comes from a male patient younger than 35 who received an allogeneic stem cell transplant from a related donor, was CMV-positive, and had no GVHD. The graft donor may account for some of the T cells. Sequenced material: PBMCs, taken 350 to 400 days after allogeneic stem cell transplant with calcineurin inhibitor and methotrexate. The CDR3 nucleotides are TGTGCCAGCACCCTGGTGGGGAGCAACACTGAAGCTTTCTTT. Translating it yields CASTLVGSNTEAFF.